The present T cell receptor (beta chain) was sequenced within a study of T cells after yellow fever vaccination. General study points: One caveat is that FACS-sorted repertoires could contain abundant clonotypes contaminating from the bulk population.

MiXCR, run by TCRdb on the 5' RACE reads, gives a single entry per CDR3 protein. The table lists fewer than 650,000 distinct CDR3 sequences, just over 20% of them singletons. The sample holds a few counts of this clonotype. Its antigen is not known. Deletions cut 1 base from V and 5 bases from J, with 20 bases between. CDR1 and CDR2 (germline): SGHDN, FVKESK. This CDR3 spans 18 amino acids. This sequence joins TRBV14 and TRBJ2-2; D is possibly TRBD1 (6 bases). Here the sequenced sample was PBMCs, taken roughly 20 days after the first yellow fever vaccination. This receptor was obtained from a man between 18 and 29 years old who received the YFV17D yellow fever vaccine. The CDR3 DNA is TGTGCCAGCAGCCAAGTCAGGGGAAGAGGGGGTCGAACCGGGGAGCTGTTTTTT. It codes for CASSQVRGRGGRTGELFF.